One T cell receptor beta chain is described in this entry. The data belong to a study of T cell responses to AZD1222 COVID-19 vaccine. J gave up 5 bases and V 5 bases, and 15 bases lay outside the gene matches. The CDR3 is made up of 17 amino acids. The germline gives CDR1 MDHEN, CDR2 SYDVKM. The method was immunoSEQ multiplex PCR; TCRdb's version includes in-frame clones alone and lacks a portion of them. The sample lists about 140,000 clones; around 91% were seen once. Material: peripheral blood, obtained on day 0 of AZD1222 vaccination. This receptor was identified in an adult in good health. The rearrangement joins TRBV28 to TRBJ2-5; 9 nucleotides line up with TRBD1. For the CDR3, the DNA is TGTGCCAGCAGTCTAACGGTGGGACAGGGATTGTGGGAGACCCAGTACTTC. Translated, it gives CASSLTVGQGLWETQYF.